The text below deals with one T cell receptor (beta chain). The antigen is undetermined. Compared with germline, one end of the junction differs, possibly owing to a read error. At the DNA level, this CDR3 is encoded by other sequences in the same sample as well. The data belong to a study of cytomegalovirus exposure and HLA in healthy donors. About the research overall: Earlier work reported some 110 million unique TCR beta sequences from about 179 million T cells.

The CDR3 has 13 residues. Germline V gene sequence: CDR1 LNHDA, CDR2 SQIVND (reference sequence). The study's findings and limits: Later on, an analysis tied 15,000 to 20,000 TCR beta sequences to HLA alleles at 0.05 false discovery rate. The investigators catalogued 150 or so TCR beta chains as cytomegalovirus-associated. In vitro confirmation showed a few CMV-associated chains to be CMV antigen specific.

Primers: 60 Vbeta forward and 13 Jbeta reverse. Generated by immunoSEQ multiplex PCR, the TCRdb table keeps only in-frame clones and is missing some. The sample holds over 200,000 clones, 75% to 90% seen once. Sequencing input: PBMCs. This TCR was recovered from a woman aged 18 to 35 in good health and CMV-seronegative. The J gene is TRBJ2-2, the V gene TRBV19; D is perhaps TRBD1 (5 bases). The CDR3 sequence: CASTPSTDGELFF. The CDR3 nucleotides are TGTGCTAGTACCCCTTCGACAGACGGGGAGCTGTTTTTT.